This T cell receptor (beta chain) came from a study of CXCR3-negative and CXCR3-positive naive CD8 T cells. With UMI labels, 5' RACE was used to prepare the TRB cDNA libraries. Following a re-call of the 5' RACE reads, TCRdb has one entry per CDR3 protein and lacks DNA. Here the sample table reports some 8,000 distinct CDR3 sequences. This clonotype is labeled medium-sized (0.01 to 0.1%) based on frequency. The CDR3 is made up of 11 amino acids. From germline, CDR1 is SQVTM and CDR2 ANQGSEA. The chain recombines TRBV29-1 with TRBJ2-5. The sample comprised naive CXCR3- CD8+ T cells from blood. Regarding subset: CD45RO-CCR7+CD27+CD95- naive CD8+ T cells lacking CXCR3 (TNR3-). This receptor was taken from a human donor in good health. Some clones in this sample may be carry-over from other donors' samples. This CDR3 reads CSVWLEETQYF. The full variable domain, in which reference TRBV29-1 and TRBJ2-5 provide the parts outside the CDR3, is SAVISQKPSRDICQRGTSLTIQCQVDSQVTMMFWYRQQPGQSLTLIATANQGSEATYESGFVIDKFPISRPNLTFSTLTVSNMSPEDSSIYLCSVWLEETQYFGPGTRLLVL.